These 31 T cell receptor beta chains were sequenced from one sample in a study of cytomegalovirus exposure and HLA in healthy donors. The primer mix had 60 Vbeta and 13 Jbeta primers. Here immunoSEQ multiplex PCR was the method, and the copy in TCRdb shows in-frame clones only, minus some. Of more than 100,000 clones detected, roughly 70% appear once; the ten largest clones hold 3% to 4%. Specimen: PBMCs. The origin of the receptors is a woman aged 45-65 years in good health and CMV-seronegative.

The chain carries TRBV27 and TRBJ2-7, with 9 positions matching TRBD2. Germline lookup yields CDR1 MNHEY and CDR2 SMNVEV (reference sequence). There are 15 residues in the CDR3. Trimming took 5 bases from V and 4 from J; bases not matched to a gene: 9. CDR3 in amino acids: CASSKAWTSDYEQYF. The CDR3 coding sequence is TGTGCCAGCAGTAAAGCCTGGACTAGCGATTACGAGCAGTACTTC.

The chain links TRBV7-2 to TRBJ2-7, with D possibly being TRBD2 (5 bases). This CDR3 has 14 amino acids. Trimming took 1 base from V and 0 from J, leaving 7 bases between them. CDR1 is SGHTA and CDR2 is FQGNSA in the germline V gene. Here the CDR3 DNA reads TGTGCCAGCAGCTTAGTGGGGAGCTCCTACGAGCAGTACTTC. Translation: CASSLVGSSYEQYF.

The CDR3 DNA follows: TGTGCCAGCTCACCAGACGGTGGGGAGGCTTTCTTT. It translates to CASSPDGGEAFF. The genes are TRBV18 and TRBJ1-1, with unresolved D. The V and J ends lost 2 bases and 11 bases respectively, with 12 bases between them. This CDR3 contains 12 residues. From germline, CDR1 is KGHSH and CDR2 LQKENI.

The chain combines TRBV7-3 with TRBJ2-2; 7 bases align to TRBD2. This CDR3 is built from 15 residues. The germline V gene has CDR1 SGHTA and CDR2 FQGTGA. Trimming removed 7 bases from V and 5 bases from J; junction bases left unmatched: 10. This CDR3 is CASNPGGVNTGELFF. The DNA of the CDR3 is TGTGCCAGCAACCCGGGGGGTGTAAATACCGGGGAGCTGTTTTTT.

This chain connects TRBV28 to TRBJ1-2, with D unresolved. Germline-derived CDR1 and CDR2 are MDHEN and SYDVKM. The CDR3 length is 15 residues. V lost 4 bases and J 6 bases, leaving 18 bases between the germline ends. CDR3 nucleotides: TGTGCCAGCAGTTCTTCCTCGGTCAGGTGGGATGGCTACACCTTC. Encoded protein: CASSSSSVRWDGYTF.

The V gene is TRBV7-2, the J gene TRBJ2-6, with TRBD1 matching over 10 bases. Germline values: CDR1 SGHTA, CDR2 FQGNSA. V gave up 5 bases and J gave up 0 bases; unmatched junction bases: 1. This CDR3 spans 16 amino acids. The CDR3: CASSGTGVSGANVLTF. The CDR3 bases are TGTGCCAGCAGCGGGACAGGGGTCTCTGGGGCCAACGTCCTGACTTTC.

The chain uses TRBV13 and TRBJ2-7, with 10 bases fitting TRBD2. V trimming: 0 bases; J trimming: 7 bases; junction bases outside the gene matches: 6. The germline gives CDR1 PRHDT, CDR2 FYEKMQ (reference sequence). This CDR3 has 15 amino acids. The CDR3 protein is CASSLGSGGAGEQYF. CDR3 DNA sequence: TGTGCCAGCAGCTTAGGCAGCGGGGGGGCGGGAGAGCAGTACTTC. The entire variable domain, with the rest obtained from reference TRBV13 and TRBJ2-7, is as follows: AAGVIQSPRHLIKEKRETATLKCYPIPRHDTVYWYQQGPGQDPQFLISFYEKMQSDKGSIPDRFSAQQFSDYHSELNMSSLELGDSALYFCASSLGSGGAGEQYFGPGTRLTVT.

This clone showed up just once. The CDR3 DNA reads as TGTGCCAGCAGCTTAATGCCCGCTGGACAAGGATTAGAAGAGACCCAGTACTTC. Translating gives CASSLMPAGQGLEETQYF. The chain uses TRBV7-6 and TRBJ2-5; D might be TRBD1 (5 bases). V lost 2 bases and J 3 bases, leaving 22 bases between the germline ends. Germline assignment: CDR1 SGHVS and CDR2 FNYEAQ. The CDR3 consists of 18 residues.

This clone was seen a few times. The chain is built from TRBV27 and TRBJ2-5, with 9 bases lining up with TRBD2. Germline loops: CDR1 MNHEY, CDR2 SMNVEV (reference sequence). V trimming: 0 bases; J trimming: 1 base; junction bases outside the gene matches: 12. This CDR3 contains 19 residues. In DNA, the CDR3 is TGTGCCAGCAGTTTATCTGGGGGCGGGTGGGGACTAGCCCAAGAGACCCAGTACTTC. Its protein product is CASSLSGGGWGLAQETQYF.

The V and J genes are TRBV5-4 and TRBJ2-5; 9 bases align to TRBD2. Germline loops: CDR1 SGHNT, CDR2 YYREEE (reference sequence). The CDR3 consists of 14 residues. V was pared by 0 bases and J by 5 bases, with 2 bases of the junction left unmatched. In DNA form, the CDR3 reads TGTGCCAGCAGCTTGGTAGCGGGGGATGAGACCCAGTACTTC. Protein product: CASSLVAGDETQYF.

This clone occurred once. The chain is built from TRBV5-1 and TRBJ1-6; 9 bases map to TRBD1. The V segment lost 4 bases and the J segment 5 bases; nucleotides outside the gene matches: 4. CDR3 size: 15 residues. Germline-derived CDR1 and CDR2 are SGHRS and YFSETQ. The CDR3: CASSVRDRDNSPLHF. The CDR3 nucleotides are TGCGCCAGCAGCGTCCGGGACAGGGATAATTCACCCCTCCACTTT.

This rearrangement joins TRBV7-2 to TRBJ1-5; 11 positions agree with TRBD1. The V gene end was trimmed by 5 bases and the J gene end by 5 bases; junction bases not matched to a gene: 2. CDR3 length: 14 amino acids. Germline lookup yields CDR1 SGHTA and CDR2 FQGNSA. The CDR3 DNA reads TGTGCCAGCAGCGGGACAGGGGGACATCAGCCCCAGCATTTT. Its protein product is CASSGTGGHQPQHF.

V is TRBV6-4 and J is TRBJ2-2; 11 nucleotides match TRBD2. CDR3 length: 14 residues. The germline gives CDR1 MRHNA, CDR2 SNTAGT. Trimming took 9 bases from V and 4 from J; bases not matched to a gene: 4. The CDR3 region is CASSGGAGTGELFF. In DNA, the CDR3 is TGTGCCAGTAGCGGGGGGGCCGGCACCGGGGAGCTGTTTTTT.

J is TRBJ1-1 and V is TRBV18, with unresolved D. V lost 4 bases and J 4 bases, leaving 10 bases between the germline ends. Germline-derived CDR1 and CDR2 are KGHSH and LQKENI. The CDR3 is 13 amino acids. The CDR3 sequence: CASSLTISTEAFF. The CDR3 region has the DNA TGTGCCAGCTCACTAACGATCAGCACTGAAGCTTTCTTT.

The chain links TRBV10-3 to TRBJ2-2; TRBD1 might be the D (6 bases). V lost 3 bases and J lost 3, with 11 bases in between. Germline V CDR1 and CDR2: ENHRY, SYGVKD. The CDR3 runs 15 residues. The CDR3 nucleotides are TGTGCCATCAGTGACCAGGGGTCGGACACCGGGGAGCTGTTTTTT. Its protein product is CAISDQGSDTGELFF.

The sample holds one count of this clone. The chain combines TRBV7-8 with TRBJ2-3, with D perhaps TRBD1 (6 bases). Germline V gene data show CDR1 as SGHVS and CDR2 as FQNEAQ. The CDR3 is 16 amino acids. The ends were cut back, 1 base at V and 3 bases at J, with 14 bases in the middle. The CDR3 reads CASSLGGRGWTDTQYF. The CDR3 coding sequence is TGTGCCAGCAGCTTAGGTGGCAGGGGTTGGACAGATACGCAGTATTTT.

The chain combines TRBV4-1 with TRBJ2-1; 7 nucleotides agree with TRBD2. The length of the CDR3 is 13 residues. Losses at the gene ends were 5 bases for V and 7 bases for J; bases not matched to a gene: 5. Germline V lookup: CDR1 MGHRA, CDR2 YSYEKL. The CDR3, as DNA: TGCGCCAGCAGCAGCTGGGGGGGGAATGAGCAGTTCTTC. The encoded protein is CASSSWGGNEQFF.

The chain employs TRBV29-1 and TRBJ2-1; 7 bases align to TRBD2. In germline, CDR1 is SQVTM, CDR2 ANQGSEA. CDR3 size: 13 residues. Unmatched junction bases numbered 3, after V lost 7 bases and J lost 0 bases. CDR3 loop: CSGGGDSYNEQFF. In DNA, the CDR3 is TGCAGCGGCGGGGGAGACTCCTACAATGAGCAGTTCTTC.

This clone was seen more than once but under ten times. This CDR3 reads CASSLGARGEQYF. CDR3 DNA sequence: TGTGCCAGTAGTTTAGGCGCCCGAGGGGAGCAGTACTTC. The chain joins TRBV19 to TRBJ2-7, with a possible D match to TRBD2 (5 bases). The V and J ends lost 5 bases and 7 bases respectively, with 15 bases between them. Germline V gene lookup returns CDR1 LNHDA and CDR2 SQIVND (reference sequence). This CDR3 is built from 13 residues.

This chain connects TRBV4-3 to TRBJ2-1; TRBD2 matches at 9 bases. V shed 0 bases and J 4 bases; nucleotides not matched to a gene: 7. This CDR3 is 17 amino acids long. Germline-derived CDR1 and CDR2 are LGHNA and YSLEER. As DNA, the CDR3 is TGCGCCAGCAGCCAAGATATCCTAGCGGGATATTACAATGAGCAGTTCTTC. This encodes CASSQDILAGYYNEQFF.

The chain joins TRBV4-1 to TRBJ2-3, with 10 bases aligning to TRBD2. CDR1 is MGHRA and CDR2 is YSYEKL in the germline V gene. The CDR3 is made up of 16 amino acids. J gave up 2 bases and V 3 bases, and 5 bases lay outside the gene matches. CDR3 nucleotide sequence: TGCGCCAGCAGCCACCTCGGACTAGCGGACACAGATACGCAGTATTTT. It encodes CASSHLGLADTDTQYF.

A word on this clone: Without the conserved terminal phenylalanine or tryptophan, this CDR3 likely stems from a read error. V is TRBV18 and J is TRBJ1-2, with a weak D call TRBD1 (6 bases). CDR3 length equals 13 residues. With 2 bases removed from V and 4 bases from J, the gap between germline ends came to 8 bases. Germline V gives CDR1 KGHSH, CDR2 LQKENI. The CDR3 region has the DNA TGTGCCAGCTCACCAACAGGGCTCTATGGCTACACCCTC. Translated, it gives CASSPTGLYGYTL.

On this clone: At one end, the junction sequence differs from germline, possibly due to a read error. The V and J genes are TRBV7-7 and TRBJ2-5, with D possibly TRBD2 on 6 matching bases. Germline V gives CDR1 SSHAT, CDR2 FNYEAQ (reference sequence). The CDR3 has 14 residues. The CDR3 DNA reads TGTGCTAGCAGCTCTATTACCGGGGGTGAGACCCAGTACTTC. It codes for CASSSITGGETQYF. The variable domain in full, completed from reference TRBV7-7 and TRBJ2-5, reads GAGVSQSPRYKVTKRGQDVTLRCDPISSHATLYWYQQALGQGPEFLTYFNYEAQPDKSGLPSDRFSAERPEGSISTLTIQRTEQRDSAMYRCASSSITGGETQYFGPGTRLLVL.

The chain links TRBV5-8 to TRBJ2-5; D possibly corresponds to TRBD2 (6 bases). The CDR3 totals 14 residues. The germline CDR1 and CDR2 sequences are SGHTS and YDEGEE. V lost 4 bases and J lost 4, with 14 bases in between. The CDR3 DNA sequence: TGTGCCAGCAGCCTTCCGACTAGAGCAGAGACCCAGTACTTC. Translated: CASSLPTRAETQYF.

This chain connects TRBV19 to TRBJ2-7; 7 bases line up with TRBD2. The V gene end was trimmed by 4 bases and the J gene end by 4 bases; junction bases not matched to a gene: 10. The CDR3 runs to 15 residues. Germline values: CDR1 LNHDA, CDR2 SQIVND (reference sequence). The CDR3 nucleotides read TGTGCCAGTAGTAGGTTTGGTGGGGGGGAGTACGAGCAGTACTTC. Translating gives CASSRFGGGEYEQYF.

This clone was observed once. The CDR3 DNA sequence: TGCGCCAGCAGTGAGAGCCGGTCTGGCAGGGGATCGTACGAGCAGTACTTC. It is translated as CASSESRSGRGSYEQYF. V usage is TRBV10-2 and J usage is TRBJ2-7, with D tentatively TRBD1 (6 bases). With 2 bases removed from V and 4 bases from J, the gap between germline ends came to 21 bases. The CDR3 has 17 amino acids. The germline V gene has CDR1 WSHSY and CDR2 SAAADI.

The chain joins TRBV11-2 to TRBJ1-1, with unresolved D. Germline V gives CDR1 SGHAT, CDR2 FQNNGV. Trimming stripped 2 bases from V and 3 bases from J, with 4 bases between. This CDR3 contains 12 residues. The CDR3 nucleotides read TGTGCCAGCAGCTTAATAGACACTGAAGCTTTCTTT. It is translated as CASSLIDTEAFF.

The chain employs TRBV27 and TRBJ1-6; TRBD1 is a possible D gene (5 bases). Germline V lookup: CDR1 MNHEY, CDR2 SMNVEV (reference sequence). Deletions cut 6 bases from V and 14 bases from J, with 17 bases between. CDR3 length equals 13 residues. The DNA for the CDR3 is TGTGCCAGCAGACCGACAGTTTCGTGGGCCCTCCACTTT. The encoded protein is CASRPTVSWALHF.

The gene calls are TRBV27 and TRBJ1-2; tentative D call: TRBD1 (5 bases). The germline V gene has CDR1 MNHEY and CDR2 SMNVEV (reference sequence). V was shortened by 2 bases and J by 3 bases, with 13 bases between the two germline ends. CDR3 length equals 15 residues. This CDR3 is CASSLAPTADYGYTF. The CDR3, as DNA: TGTGCCAGCAGTTTAGCCCCGACAGCTGACTATGGCTACACCTTC.

The chain joins TRBV5-1 to TRBJ2-7, with a possible D match to TRBD1 (6 bases). V was pared by 1 base and J by 3 bases, with 17 bases between. Looked up from germline, CDR1 is SGHRS and CDR2 is YFSETQ. This CDR3 contains 16 residues. CDR3 coding DNA: TGCGCCAGCAGCTTGTTCTCGGCAGGGGCCCTCTACGAGCAGTACTTC. Encoded protein: CASSLFSAGALYEQYF. Drawing the rest from reference TRBV5-1 and TRBJ2-7, the complete variable domain is KAGVTQTPRYLIKTRGQQVTLSCSPISGHRSVSWYQQTPGQGLQFLFEYFSETQRNKGNFPGRFSGRQFSNSRSEMNVSTLELGDSALYLCASSLFSAGALYEQYFGPGTRLTVT.

V gene TRBV5-5 combines with J gene TRBJ2-1, with TRBD2 matching over 11 bases. CDR1 and CDR2 (germline): SGHKS, YYEKEE (reference sequence). The length of the CDR3 is 15 residues. The junction had 10 bases not matched to a gene; V was cut back by 1 base and J by 13 bases. CDR3 bases: TGTGCCAGCAGCTTGCGCCTAGCGGGGGGCCAGAGTCAGTTCTTC. This encodes CASSLRLAGGQSQFF.